Each of the 9 T cell receptor beta chains below was sequenced from the same sample in a study of regulatory T cells in long-lasting Graves disease. Building of the TCR beta libraries involved iRepertoire HTBI primers and Arm-PCR of CDR3 regions. TCRdb processed the multiplex PCR reads anew with MiXCR; each CDR3 protein has one entry. Counted here are about 460,000 distinct CDR3 sequences, 22% occurring once; the ten biggest clones make up around 13%. Indicated time point: persistent/refractory GD, antithyroid drugs over 5 years with positive TRAb. PBMCs were the source of the RNA used for TCR sequencing. The sample in question was peripheral blood mononuclear cells (PBMCs), obtained when the disease was refractory, from a patient treated with antithyroid drugs. These receptors were obtained from a female donor with Graves disease.

J is TRBJ1-1 and V is TRBV3-1, with 8 bases that match TRBD1. The V and J ends lost 3 bases and 6 bases, in that order; junction bases with no gene match: 3. Germline V gives CDR1 LGHDT, CDR2 YNNKEL (reference sequence). CDR3 size: 13 residues. CDR3 DNA sequence: TGTGCCAGCAGCCAGCAGGGGGCCGCTGAAGCTTTCTTT. The encoded protein is CASSQQGAAEAFF.

The chain recombines TRBV6-2 or TRBV6-3 with TRBJ2-4, with TRBD1 identical over 8 bases. The better agreement between TRBJ2-1 and the DNA end casts doubt on the J call. The CDR3 spans 11 residues. Per the germline V gene, CDR1 is MNHEY and CDR2 is SVGEGT. This CDR3 reads CASRAGGAQFF. The CDR3 coding sequence is TGTGCCAGCAGGGCAGGGGGCGCTCAGTTCTTC.

This chain uses TRBV7-2 with TRBJ2-1, with 10 bases lining up with TRBD2. The CDR3 is 15 amino acids. Germline V gene sequence: CDR1 SGHTA, CDR2 FQGNSA. The V segment lost 6 bases and the J segment 13 bases; nucleotides outside the gene matches: 15. The CDR3, as DNA: TGTGCCAGCAGTTTGGTTAGCGGGGGGTCGGGTGACCAGTTCTTC. Protein: CASSLVSGGSGDQFF.

This clonotype was seen many times. The chain has TRBV5-1 and TRBJ1-2; 7 nucleotides align to TRBD1. V lost 0 bases, J lost 10 bases, and 3 bases stayed unmatched. CDR3 size: 12 residues. Germline V gives CDR1 SGHRS, CDR2 YFSETQ. CDR3 sequence: CASSLAGQTYTF. Here the CDR3 DNA reads TGCGCCAGCAGCTTGGCGGGACAGACCTACACCTTC.

The chain joins TRBV6-2 or TRBV6-3 to TRBJ2-7, with D possibly being TRBD2 (5 bases). The germline gives CDR1 MNHEY, CDR2 SVGEGT. CDR3 length: 16 amino acids. Trimming removed 3 bases from V and 4 bases from J, with 19 bases in between. CDR3: CASSYSGTFRTYEQYF. The CDR3 DNA is TGTGCCAGCAGTTATTCGGGTACTTTCCGGACTTACGAGCAGTACTTC.

This clonotype was detected only a few times. The chain is built from TRBV2 and TRBJ2-1, with D possibly TRBD2 on 6 matching bases. V dropped 2 bases and J dropped 3 bases, with 17 bases sitting between them. The CDR3 totals 17 residues. Germline V gives CDR1 SNHLY, CDR2 FYNNEI. The CDR3 is CASSEPGPGLVYNEQFF. For the CDR3, the DNA is TGTGCCAGCAGTGAACCGGGTCCGGGACTCGTCTACAATGAGCAGTTCTTC.

This clonotype was detected a few times. The chain couples TRBV4-3 to TRBJ1-2, with TRBD1 matching over 9 bases. The ends lost 1 base at V and 2 bases at J; junction bases unmatched: 2. Germline lookup yields CDR1 LGHNA and CDR2 YSLEER. This CDR3 spans 15 amino acids. CDR3: CASSQGGQGNYGYTF. The DNA of the CDR3 is TGCGCCAGCAGCCAAGGGGGACAGGGAAACTATGGCTACACCTTC.

V gene TRBV7-9 combines with J gene TRBJ2-1, with TRBD2 identical over 14 bases. CDR1 is SEHNR and CDR2 is FQNEAQ in the germline V gene (reference sequence). The CDR3 is 16 residues long. V was clipped by 5 bases and J by 7 bases; unmatched bases: 7. Here the CDR3 reads CASSPGLAGVYNEQFF. In nucleotides, the CDR3 is TGTGCCAGCAGCCCGGGACTAGCGGGAGTTTATAATGAGCAGTTCTTC.

This clonotype was detected only a few times. For the CDR3, the DNA is TGTGCCAGCACTAGCGGGGTCTACGAGCAGTACTTC. This gives the protein CASTSGVYEQYF. This chain uses TRBV28 with TRBJ2-7; 9 bases line up with TRBD2. V trimming: 7 bases; J trimming: 3 bases; junction bases outside the gene matches: 1. The CDR3 totals 12 residues. Germline V gives CDR1 MDHEN, CDR2 SYDVKM.